This T cell receptor (beta chain) was observed in a study of blood T cells in healthy people across ages. For the study at large: Through template switching, about one barcoded beta molecule was captured per two T cells, as measured in model experiments. Broader study findings: It was not known whether donors were CMV positive (a possible confounder of expanded clonotype changes). Aged donors had fewer naive CD4+ cells and lower diversity than long-lived donors.

This clonotype was seen a handful of times. Its antigen is undetermined. Next came a second PCR, run for roughly 6 to 11 cycles, which used a sample-barcoded 5' primer along with a J-beta primer mix. MiXCR, applied by TCRdb to the 5' RACE reads, yields one record per CDR3 protein. The sample consists of over a million distinct CDR3 sequences, 42% of them appearing once. Trimming left V 5 bases short and J 4 bases short, with 15 bases between. The CDR3 totals 14 residues. CDR1 is MNHEY and CDR2 is SMNVEV in the germline V gene (reference sequence). The sequenced material came from blood. This chain joins TRBV27 and TRBJ2-7, with D tentatively TRBD1 (7 bases). This clonotype was obtained from a woman between 18 and 29 years old in good health. The CDR3 loop is CASSPDRDSYEQYF. CDR3 DNA sequence: TGTGCCAGCAGTCCTGACAGGGACTCGTACGAGCAGTACTTC.